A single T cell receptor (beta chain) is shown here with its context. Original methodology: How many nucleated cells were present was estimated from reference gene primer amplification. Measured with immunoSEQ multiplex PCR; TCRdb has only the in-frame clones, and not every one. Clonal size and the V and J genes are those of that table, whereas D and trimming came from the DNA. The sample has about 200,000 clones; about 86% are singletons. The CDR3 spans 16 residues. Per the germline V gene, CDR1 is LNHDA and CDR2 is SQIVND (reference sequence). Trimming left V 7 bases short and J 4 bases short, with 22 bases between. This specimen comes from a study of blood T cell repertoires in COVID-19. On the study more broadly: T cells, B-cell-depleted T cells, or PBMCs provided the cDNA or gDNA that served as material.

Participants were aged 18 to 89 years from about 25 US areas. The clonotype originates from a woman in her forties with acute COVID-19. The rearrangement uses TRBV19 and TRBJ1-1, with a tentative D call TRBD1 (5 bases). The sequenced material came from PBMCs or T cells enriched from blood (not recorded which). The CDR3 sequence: CASNEVGRVAGTEAFF. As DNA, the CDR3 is TGTGCCAGTAACGAGGTGGGCAGGGTAGCGGGCACTGAAGCTTTCTTT.